This T cell receptor beta chain was obtained from a study of T cells in Graves' hyperthyroidism and ophthalmopathy (dated by TCRdb to the late 2010s). Notes on the research overall: Peripheral blood samples were taken at initial diagnosis, before any treatment was given. TCR V-J signatures able to tell the groups apart were searched for in a discovery cohort of some 97 patients, of whom roughly 42 had Graves' ophthalmopathy and under 65 had stable Graves' hyperthyroidism. Prospective prediction of ophthalmopathy was tested in an independent validation cohort of fewer than 20 hyperthyroidism patients and 17 patients who later progressed to ophthalmopathy. The 95 to 100 discovery patients were randomly split 7:3 into training and test sets. The study also compared thyroid tissue and blood T-cell repertoires from several Graves' hyperthyroidism patients. After sampling, hyperthyroidism patients received methimazole starting at 30 mg daily, and ophthalmopathy patients received high-dose intravenous methylprednisolone. According to the paper, TCR Vbeta CDR3 sequencing was carried out on roughly 130 peripheral blood samples, which came from approximately 41 ophthalmopathy, around 75 hyperthyroidism and about 17 progressor patients.

This clonotype was seen at least ten times. No antigen is known for it. No clone much larger than this one lies a single base away; base qualities are absent. Paper-wide results and their limitations: No statistical method was used to fix the sample size in advance, and group allocation was not hidden from the investigators. In cross-validation, a model built on a 13 V-J signature told ophthalmopathy apart from stable hyperthyroidism with approximately 90% sensitivity and around 83% specificity, and in testing the same model reached 80%/75%. In validation, progression to ophthalmopathy was predicted by the model with 70.59% sensitivity and roughly 76% specificity, a median of 6.5 months before onset. Most expanded thyroid clonotypes (frequency above 0.001) were also detected in blood, a finding suggesting that blood repertoires may reflect thyroid immune responses.

CDR3 length: 14 amino acids, cysteine to phenylalanine. Left in the record is the CDR3 DNA by itself, 42 bases read in frame from the first base. V is clipped by 3 bases and J by 2 bases, and the sequence between their germline boundaries is 8 bases long. The TCR beta CDR3 regions were amplified from the RNA transcripts. A first-round RT-PCR of the TCR CDR3 used the HTBI primer set with the Qiagen OneStep RT-PCR kit. Libraries were constructed in a second round of multiplex PCR, after which size selection and purification were carried out. The libraries were sequenced on an Illumina HiSeq2000 using paired-end 100 bp reads. The original methods were these. SOAPnuke was used to process the raw data, with reads discarded if the reads contained adapters or uncalled bases, had a mean Phred below 15, or lacked an exact constant-primer or identifier match. COPE v1.2.5 was used to merge high-quality paired reads, and clonotypes were defined as unique nucleotide sequences. MiTCR v1.1 was used to align clonotypes to the IMGT TRBV, TRBD and TRBJ reference segments. The analysis was restricted to V-J combinations with a frequency above 0.0001, which together covered roughly 99% of the repertoires. A TCS score was defined as the ratio of F50 (clonal expansion) to E x V (chaos), with BLOSUM62-based TCRdist applied between CDR3 peptides within each V-J. Welch's t-statistics and random forest reduced around 550 V-J features to roughly 13, which were used in a naive Bayes classifier (R e1071). TCRdb trimmed the raw reads at Q25, called clones with MiXCR and kept productive beta chains. Rows merge per CDR3 protein into single entries with the most common DNA and genes. The V and J calls here are based on TCRdb, not the publication. The sample records about 250,000 distinct CDR3 sequences, about 24% of which are singletons. Of the sample, roughly 35% falls within the top ten clones.

Ophthalmopathy patients had moderately to severely active disease, Clinical Activity Score of at least 3, NOSPECS grade of at least 4, and duration under 3 months. Any patient with an uncontrolled infection, another autoimmune disease, pregnancy or lactation was excluded. Diagnoses relied on clinical symptoms, serum thyroxine and TRAb, thyroid ultrasound and orbital computed tomography. PBMCs were isolated from 8 to 10 ml of fresh peripheral blood by Ficoll-Paque density gradient centrifugation. Trizol reagent was used to extract total RNA, and RNA quality was then checked on an Agilent 2100 Bioanalyzer.

Rearrangement joined TRBV12-3 or TRBV12-4 to TRBJ1-5, with the D segment identity uncertain. Specimen: blood. The sequence was collected from a woman aged 40-49 years with Graves' ophthalmopathy. In nucleotides, the sequence is TGTGCCAGCAGTTTTGGAGGACGCAATCAGCCCCAGCATTTT. It codes for CASSFGGRNQPQHF.